Given below is one T cell receptor beta chain in context. As yet, its antigen is unknown. J gave up 4 bases and V 5 bases, and 7 bases lay outside the gene matches. Germline CDR1 reads SGHRS; CDR2 reads YFSETQ. This CDR3 region has 15 residues. This sample is part of a study of shared clonotypes between healthy human individuals. General study points: Tissues were not sampled, only blood, and their repertoires likely differ.

Several immunoSEQ plates received, in even portions, the genomic DNA of each subset. Source study methods: ImmunoSEQ yielded junction-only sequences lacking quality scores, so filtering differed. Repertoires were generated with immunoSEQ multiplex PCR, while TCRdb's copy carries only in-frame clones and drops some. V and J calls plus clone size are reproduced from that table; the DNA served to infer D and trimming. Among 400,000 to 500,000 clones, less than 80% were seen once, and the ten largest hold roughly 13%. The chain has TRBV5-1 and TRBJ2-2, with 8 bases fitting TRBD2. This clonotype was obtained from a woman in her thirties or forties in good health. Some clones in this sample may be carry-over from other donors' samples. The specimen was PBMCs. The CDR3 here is CASRAREDGTGELFF. CDR3 DNA sequence: TGCGCCAGCAGGGCGCGGGAGGACGGCACCGGGGAGCTGTTTTTT.